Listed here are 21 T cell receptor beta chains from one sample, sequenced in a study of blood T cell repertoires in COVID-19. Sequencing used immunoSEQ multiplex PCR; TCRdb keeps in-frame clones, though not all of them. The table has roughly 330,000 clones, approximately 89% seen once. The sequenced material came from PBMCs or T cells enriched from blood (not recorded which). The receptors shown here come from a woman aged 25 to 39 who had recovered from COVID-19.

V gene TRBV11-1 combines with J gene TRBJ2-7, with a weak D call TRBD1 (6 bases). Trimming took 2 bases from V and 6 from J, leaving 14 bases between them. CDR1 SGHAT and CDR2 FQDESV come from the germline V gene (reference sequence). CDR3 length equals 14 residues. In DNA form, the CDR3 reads TGTGCCAGCAGCTTAAACAGGGTAAATTCCGAGCAGTACTTC. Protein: CASSLNRVNSEQYF.

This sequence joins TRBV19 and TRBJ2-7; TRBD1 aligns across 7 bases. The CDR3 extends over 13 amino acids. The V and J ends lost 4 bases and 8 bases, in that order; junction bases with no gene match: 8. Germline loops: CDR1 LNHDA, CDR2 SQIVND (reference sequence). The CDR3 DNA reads TGTGCCAGTAGTAACGGAAGACAGGGTCAGCAGTACTTC. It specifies CASSNGRQGQQYF.

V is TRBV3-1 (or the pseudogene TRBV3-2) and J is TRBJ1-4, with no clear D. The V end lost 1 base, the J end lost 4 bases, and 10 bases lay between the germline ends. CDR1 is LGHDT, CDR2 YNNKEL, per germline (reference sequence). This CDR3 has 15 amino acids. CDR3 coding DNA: TGTGCCAGCAGCCAAGGCCAGATTCTTAATGAAAAACTGTTTTTT. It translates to CASSQGQILNEKLFF.

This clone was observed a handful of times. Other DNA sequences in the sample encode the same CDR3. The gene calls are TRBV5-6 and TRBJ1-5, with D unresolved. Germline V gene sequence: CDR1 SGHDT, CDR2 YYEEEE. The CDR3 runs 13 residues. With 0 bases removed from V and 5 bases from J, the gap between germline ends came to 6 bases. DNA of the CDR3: TGTGCCAGCAGCTTGGGCCCGGATCAGCCCCAGCATTTT. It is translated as CASSLGPDQPQHF.

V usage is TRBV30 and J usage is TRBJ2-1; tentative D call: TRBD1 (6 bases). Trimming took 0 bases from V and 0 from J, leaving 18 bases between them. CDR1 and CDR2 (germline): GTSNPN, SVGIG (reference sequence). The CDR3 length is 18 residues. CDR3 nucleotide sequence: TGTGCCTGGAGTGTAGGCAAGGGTCCAGGGGCCTCCTACAATGAGCAGTTCTTC. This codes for CAWSVGKGPGASYNEQFF.

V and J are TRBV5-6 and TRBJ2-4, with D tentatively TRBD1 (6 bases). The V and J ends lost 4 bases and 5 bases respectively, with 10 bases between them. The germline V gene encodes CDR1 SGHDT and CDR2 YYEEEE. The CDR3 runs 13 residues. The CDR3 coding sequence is TGTGCCAGCAGCATGACAGGAGAAAACATTCAGTACTTC. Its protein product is CASSMTGENIQYF.

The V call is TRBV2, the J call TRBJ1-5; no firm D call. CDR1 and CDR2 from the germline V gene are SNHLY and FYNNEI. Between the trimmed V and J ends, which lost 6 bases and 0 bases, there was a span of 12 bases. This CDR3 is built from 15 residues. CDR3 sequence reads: CASSGQEYSNQPQHF. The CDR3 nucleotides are TGTGCCAGCAGCGGCCAGGAATATAGCAATCAGCCCCAGCATTTT.

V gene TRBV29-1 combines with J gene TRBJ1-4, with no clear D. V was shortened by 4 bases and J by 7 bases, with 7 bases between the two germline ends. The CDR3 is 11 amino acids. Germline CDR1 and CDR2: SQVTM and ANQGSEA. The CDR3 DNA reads TGCAGCGTTGTTCACGGTGAAAAACTGTTTTTT. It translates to CSVVHGEKLFF.

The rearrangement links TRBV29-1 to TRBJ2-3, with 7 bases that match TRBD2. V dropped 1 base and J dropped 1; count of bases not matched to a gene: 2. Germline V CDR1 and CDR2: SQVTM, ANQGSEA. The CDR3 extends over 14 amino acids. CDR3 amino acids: CSVEGGRGTDTQYF. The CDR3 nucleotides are TGCAGCGTTGAAGGTGGGAGGGGCACAGATACGCAGTATTTT.

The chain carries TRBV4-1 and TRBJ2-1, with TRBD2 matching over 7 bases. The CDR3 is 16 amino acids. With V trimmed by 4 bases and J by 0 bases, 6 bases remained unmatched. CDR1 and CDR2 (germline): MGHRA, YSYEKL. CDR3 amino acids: CASSPIAGSSYNEQFF. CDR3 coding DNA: TGCGCCAGCAGCCCCATAGCGGGTAGCTCCTACAATGAGCAGTTCTTC.

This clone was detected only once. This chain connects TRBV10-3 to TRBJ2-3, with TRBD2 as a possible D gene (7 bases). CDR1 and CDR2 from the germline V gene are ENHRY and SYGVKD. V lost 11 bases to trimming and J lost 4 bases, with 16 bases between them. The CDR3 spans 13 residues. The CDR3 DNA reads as TGTGCCGTGGATAGGGAGGGGGCAGATACGCAGTATTTT. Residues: CAVDREGADTQYF.

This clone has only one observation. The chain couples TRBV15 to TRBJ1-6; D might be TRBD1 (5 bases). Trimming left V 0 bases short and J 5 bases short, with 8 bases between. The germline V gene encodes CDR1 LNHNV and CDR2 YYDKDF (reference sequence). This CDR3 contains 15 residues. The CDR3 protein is CATSRDRDNNSPLHF. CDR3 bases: TGTGCCACCAGCAGAGACAGGGATAATAATTCACCCCTCCACTTT.

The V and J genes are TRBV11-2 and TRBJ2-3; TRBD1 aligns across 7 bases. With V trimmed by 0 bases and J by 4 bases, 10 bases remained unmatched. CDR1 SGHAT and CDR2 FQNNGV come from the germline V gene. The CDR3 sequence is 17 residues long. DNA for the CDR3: TGTGCCAGCAGCTTAGATTTAGGGGGCACCGGGGCAGATACGCAGTATTTT. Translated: CASSLDLGGTGADTQYF. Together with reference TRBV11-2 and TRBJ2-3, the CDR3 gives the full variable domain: EAGVAQSPRYKIIEKRQSVAFWCNPISGHATLYWYQQILGQGPKLLIQFQNNGVVDDSQLPKDRFSAERLKGVDSTLKIQPAKLEDSAVYLCASSLDLGGTGADTQYFGPGTRLTVL.

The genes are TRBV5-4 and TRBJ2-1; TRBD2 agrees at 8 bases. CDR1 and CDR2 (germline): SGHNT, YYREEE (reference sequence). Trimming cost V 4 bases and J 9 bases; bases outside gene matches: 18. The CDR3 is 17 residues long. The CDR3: CASSPGGPRGLVSEQFF. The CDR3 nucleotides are TGTGCCAGCAGCCCGGGGGGGCCGCGAGGACTAGTGTCTGAGCAGTTCTTC.

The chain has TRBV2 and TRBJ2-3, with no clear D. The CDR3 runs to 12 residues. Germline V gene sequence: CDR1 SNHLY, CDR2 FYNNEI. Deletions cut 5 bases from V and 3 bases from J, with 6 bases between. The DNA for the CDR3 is TGTGCCAGCAGTCTGCGTACAGATACGCAGTATTTT. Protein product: CASSLRTDTQYF.

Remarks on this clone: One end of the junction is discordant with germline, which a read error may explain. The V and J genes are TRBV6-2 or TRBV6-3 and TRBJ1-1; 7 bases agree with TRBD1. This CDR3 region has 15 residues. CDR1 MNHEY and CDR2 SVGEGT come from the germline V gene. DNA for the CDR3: TGTGCCAACAGTTACACGGGACAGATGAACACTGAAGCTTTCTTT. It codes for CANSYTGQMNTEAFF.

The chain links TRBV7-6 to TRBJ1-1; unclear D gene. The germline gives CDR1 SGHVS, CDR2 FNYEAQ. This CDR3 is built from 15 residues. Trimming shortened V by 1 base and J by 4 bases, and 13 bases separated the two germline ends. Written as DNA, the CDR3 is TGTGCCAGCAGCTTAGAGGGAGGGATGGGCACTGAAGCTTTCTTT. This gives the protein CASSLEGGMGTEAFF.

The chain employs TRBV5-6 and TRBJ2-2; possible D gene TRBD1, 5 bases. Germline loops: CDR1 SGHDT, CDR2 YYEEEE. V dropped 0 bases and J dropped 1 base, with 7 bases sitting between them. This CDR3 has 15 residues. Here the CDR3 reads CASSLGQQNTGELFF. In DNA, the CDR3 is TGTGCCAGCAGCTTGGGACAGCAGAACACCGGGGAGCTGTTTTTT.

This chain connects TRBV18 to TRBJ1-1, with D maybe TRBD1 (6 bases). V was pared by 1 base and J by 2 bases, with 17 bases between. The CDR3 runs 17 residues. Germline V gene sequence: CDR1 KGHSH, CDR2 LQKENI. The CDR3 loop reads CASSPRIGRGLNTEAFF. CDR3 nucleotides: TGTGCCAGCTCACCACGAATTGGGCGGGGGCTTAACACTGAAGCTTTCTTT.

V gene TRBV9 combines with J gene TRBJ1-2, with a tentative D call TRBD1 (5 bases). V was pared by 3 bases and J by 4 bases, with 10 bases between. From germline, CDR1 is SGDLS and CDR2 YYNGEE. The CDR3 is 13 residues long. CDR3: CASSAQGLYGYTF. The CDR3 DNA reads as TGTGCCAGCAGCGCCCAGGGCCTCTATGGCTACACCTTC.

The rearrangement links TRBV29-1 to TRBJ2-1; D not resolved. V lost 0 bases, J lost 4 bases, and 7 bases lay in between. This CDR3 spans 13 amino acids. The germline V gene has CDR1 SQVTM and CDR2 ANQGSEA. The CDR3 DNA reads TGCAGCGTTGAAGATGGGCTATACAATGAGCAGTTCTTC. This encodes CSVEDGLYNEQFF.